This T cell receptor beta chain emerged from a study of blood T cell repertoires in COVID-19. In the study overall: Acute-phase and convalescent COVID-19 samples originated in the United States, Italy and Spain. PBMCs, B-cell-depleted T cells, or T cells provided the cDNA or gDNA that made up the material.

The ends lost 6 bases at V and 3 bases at J; junction bases unmatched: 8. Germline lookup yields CDR1 MNHEY and CDR2 SVGAGI. This CDR3 has 15 amino acids. Clones were read by immunoSEQ multiplex PCR, and TCRdb kept only the in-frame ones, dropping some. The repertoire holds about 240,000 clones, with around nine tenths as singletons. The chain uses TRBV6-5 and TRBJ1-2, with TRBD1 matching 9 bases. This sequence was found in a man aged 25 to 45 with COVID-19, enrolled during active disease. Sequencing was carried out using peripheral blood. In DNA, the CDR3 is TGTGCCAGCAGAAAGGGACAGGGAGGTGACTATGGCTACACCTTC. The encoded protein is CASRKGQGGDYGYTF.